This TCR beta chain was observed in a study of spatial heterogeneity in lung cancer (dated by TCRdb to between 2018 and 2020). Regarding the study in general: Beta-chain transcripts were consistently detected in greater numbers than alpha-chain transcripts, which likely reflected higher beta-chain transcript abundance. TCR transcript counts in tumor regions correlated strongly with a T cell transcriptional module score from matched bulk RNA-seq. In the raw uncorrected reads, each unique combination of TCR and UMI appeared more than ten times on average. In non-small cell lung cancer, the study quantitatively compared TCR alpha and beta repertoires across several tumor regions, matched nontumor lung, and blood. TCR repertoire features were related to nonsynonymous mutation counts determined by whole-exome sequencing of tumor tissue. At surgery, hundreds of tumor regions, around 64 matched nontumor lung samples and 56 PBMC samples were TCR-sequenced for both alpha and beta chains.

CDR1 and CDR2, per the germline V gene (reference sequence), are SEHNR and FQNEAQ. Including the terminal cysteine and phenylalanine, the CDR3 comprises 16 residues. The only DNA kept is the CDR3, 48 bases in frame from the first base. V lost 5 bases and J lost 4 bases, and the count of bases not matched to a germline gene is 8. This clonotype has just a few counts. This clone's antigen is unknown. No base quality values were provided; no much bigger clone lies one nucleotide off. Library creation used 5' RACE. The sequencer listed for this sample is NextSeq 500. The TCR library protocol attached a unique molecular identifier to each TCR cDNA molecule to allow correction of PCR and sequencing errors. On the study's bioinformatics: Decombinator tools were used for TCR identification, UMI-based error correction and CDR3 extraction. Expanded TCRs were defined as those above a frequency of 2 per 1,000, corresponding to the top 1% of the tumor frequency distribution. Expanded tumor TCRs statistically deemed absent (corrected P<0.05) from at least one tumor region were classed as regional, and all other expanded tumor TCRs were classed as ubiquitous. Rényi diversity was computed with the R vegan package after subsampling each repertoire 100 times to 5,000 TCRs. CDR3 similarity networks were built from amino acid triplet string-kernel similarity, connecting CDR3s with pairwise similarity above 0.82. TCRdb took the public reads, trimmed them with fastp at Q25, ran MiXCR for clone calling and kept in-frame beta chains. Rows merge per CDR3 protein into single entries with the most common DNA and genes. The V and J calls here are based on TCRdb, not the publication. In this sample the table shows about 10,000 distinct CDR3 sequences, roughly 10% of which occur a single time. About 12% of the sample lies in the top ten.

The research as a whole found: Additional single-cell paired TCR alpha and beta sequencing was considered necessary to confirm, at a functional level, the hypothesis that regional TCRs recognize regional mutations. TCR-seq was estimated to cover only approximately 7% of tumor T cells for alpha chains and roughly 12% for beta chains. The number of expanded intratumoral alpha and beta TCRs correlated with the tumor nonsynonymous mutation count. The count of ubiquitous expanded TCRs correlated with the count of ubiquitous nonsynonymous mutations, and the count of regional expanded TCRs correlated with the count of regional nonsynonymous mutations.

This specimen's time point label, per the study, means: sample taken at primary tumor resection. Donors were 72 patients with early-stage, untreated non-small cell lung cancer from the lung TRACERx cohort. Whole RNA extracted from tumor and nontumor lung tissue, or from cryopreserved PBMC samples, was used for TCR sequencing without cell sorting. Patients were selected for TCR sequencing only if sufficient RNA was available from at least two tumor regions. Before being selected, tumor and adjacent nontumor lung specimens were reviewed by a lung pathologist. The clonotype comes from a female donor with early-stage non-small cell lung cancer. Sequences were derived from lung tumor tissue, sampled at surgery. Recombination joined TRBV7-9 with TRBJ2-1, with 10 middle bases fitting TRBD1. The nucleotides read TGTGCCAGCAGCCCCCCCCGGACAGGGGGTTACAATGAGCAGTTCTTC. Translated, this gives CASSPPRTGGYNEQFF.